The clone carrying this T cell receptor (beta chain) was counted at least ten times. No antigen is known for it. RNA transcripts were the source from which TCR beta CDR3 regions were amplified. Second-round multiplex PCR came after first-round RT-PCR with HTBI primers. TCRdb re-called the multiplex PCR reads with MiXCR, one entry per CDR3 protein. Here the sample spans around 1,200,000 distinct CDR3 sequences, about 38% being singletons. This sample is part of a study of Graves' ophthalmopathy and Graves' hyperthyroidism. Findings and limits, study-wide: Appearing in blood as well were most expanded thyroid clonotypes above 0.001 frequency.

Germline V lookup: CDR1 SEHNR, CDR2 FQNEAQ (reference sequence). The V end lost 6 bases, the J end lost 5 bases, and 16 bases lay between the germline ends. The CDR3 is made up of 14 amino acids. Orbital computed tomography and thyroid ultrasound, along with TRAb, serum thyroxine and clinical symptoms, underpinned diagnosis. This sequence was found in an adult man with Graves' hyperthyroidism. This rearrangement joins TRBV7-9 to TRBJ1-2; a possible D gene is TRBD1 (6 bases). The sample consisted of peripheral blood or thyroid tissue (not recorded which). The DNA for the CDR3 is TGTGCCAGCAGTCAGGGACAAACCATTTATGGCTACACCTTC. Translated: CASSQGQTIYGYTF.